Described below is a single TCR beta chain sequence and its context. As yet, its antigen is unknown. This sample is part of a study of molecular identifiers for immune sequencing clone quantification. Study as a whole: Five portions were made in replicates from RNA of around 20,000 or 100,000 naive CD8 cells, and four underwent sequencing. Study observations and caveats: Highly expanded clone sizes could be underestimated by identical TCR molecules sharing a barcode.

V trimming: 4 bases; J trimming: 1 base; junction bases outside the gene matches: 2. CDR1 SGHVS and CDR2 FNYEAQ come from the germline V gene. This CDR3 is built from 15 residues. RNA fractions of 10%, 30% or 50% and about 19,000 to 1,100,000 sorted cells were the source of naive CD8 libraries. TCRdb re-analysed the PCR reads in MiXCR, keeping a single row per CDR3 protein. This table has around 470,000 distinct CDR3 sequences, roughly 23% appearing once. The source is a human donor in good health. Some libraries in this study had Jurkat cell RNA spiked in. V is TRBV7-6 and J is TRBJ2-7; 12 nucleotides match TRBD2. The specimen was naive CD8+ T cells from blood, with Jurkat cell RNA spiked in. Subset specified: FACS-sorted CD8+CD4-CCR7+CD45RA+ naive T cells. The CDR3 sequence: CASSSSGRGSYEQYF. Written as DNA, the CDR3 is TGTGCCAGCAGCTCTAGCGGGAGGGGGTCCTACGAGCAGTACTTC.